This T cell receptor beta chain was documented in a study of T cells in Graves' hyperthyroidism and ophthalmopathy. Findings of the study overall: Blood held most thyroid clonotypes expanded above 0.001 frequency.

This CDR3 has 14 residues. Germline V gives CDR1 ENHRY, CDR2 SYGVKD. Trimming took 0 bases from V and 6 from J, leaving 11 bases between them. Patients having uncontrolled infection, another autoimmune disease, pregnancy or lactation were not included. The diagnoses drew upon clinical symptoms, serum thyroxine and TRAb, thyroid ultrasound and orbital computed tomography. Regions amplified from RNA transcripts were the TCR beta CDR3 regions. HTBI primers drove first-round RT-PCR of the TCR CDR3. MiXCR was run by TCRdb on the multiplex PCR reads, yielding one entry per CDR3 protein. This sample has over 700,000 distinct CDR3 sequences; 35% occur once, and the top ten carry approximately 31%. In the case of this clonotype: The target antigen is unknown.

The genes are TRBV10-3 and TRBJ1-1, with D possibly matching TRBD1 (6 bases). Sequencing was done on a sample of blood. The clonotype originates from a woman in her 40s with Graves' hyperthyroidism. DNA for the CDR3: TGTGCCATCAGTGAGTCGGGGGGCAACCCTGAAGCTTTCTTT. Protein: CAISESGGNPEAFF.